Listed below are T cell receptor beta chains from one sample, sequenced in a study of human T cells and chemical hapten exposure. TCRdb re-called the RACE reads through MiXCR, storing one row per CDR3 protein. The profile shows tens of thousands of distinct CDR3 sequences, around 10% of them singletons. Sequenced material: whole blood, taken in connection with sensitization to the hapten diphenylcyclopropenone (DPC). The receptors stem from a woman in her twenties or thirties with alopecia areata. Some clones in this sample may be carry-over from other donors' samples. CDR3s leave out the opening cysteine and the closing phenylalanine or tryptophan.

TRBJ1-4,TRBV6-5,ASTSMGARPRELF
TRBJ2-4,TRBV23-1,ASSRPESAKNIQY
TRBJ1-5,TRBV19,ASSSPPGFNQPQH
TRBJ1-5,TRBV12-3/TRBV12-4,ASSWATGGQPQH
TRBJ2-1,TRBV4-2,ASSPLRAWDYNEQF
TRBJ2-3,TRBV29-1,SVRQGASTDTQY
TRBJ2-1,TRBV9,ASSAEGLGHNEQF
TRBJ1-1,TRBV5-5,ASSLSAGNTEAF
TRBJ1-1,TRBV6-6,ASSYSRGGNTEAF
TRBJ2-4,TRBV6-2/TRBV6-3,ASKPWGGMLAKNIQY
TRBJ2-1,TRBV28,ASSSLSGYNEQF
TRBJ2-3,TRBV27,ASTPAGVTDTQY
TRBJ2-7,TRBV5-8,ASNPGQSSYEQY
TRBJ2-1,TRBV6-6,ASSGTGGLYNEQF
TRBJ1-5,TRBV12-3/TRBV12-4,ASTGTGQPQH
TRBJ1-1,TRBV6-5,ASSYSRKGTEAF
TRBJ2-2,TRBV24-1,ATSVRDSENTGELF
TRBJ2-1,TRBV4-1,ASSQFEHVDEQF
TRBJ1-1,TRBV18,ASSGQNTEAF
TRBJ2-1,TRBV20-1,SAPTGRSSYNEQF
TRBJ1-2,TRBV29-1,SALREMGYT
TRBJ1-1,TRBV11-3,ASTSTPSEAF
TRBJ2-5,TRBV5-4,ASSLKGGETQY
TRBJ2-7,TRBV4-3,ASSQDFHREVYEQY
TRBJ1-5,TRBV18,ASSKDSSNQPQH
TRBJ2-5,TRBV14,ASSQDIGFETQY
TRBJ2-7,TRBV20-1,SATARESAHEQY
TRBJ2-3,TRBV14,ASSQVGGFTDTQY
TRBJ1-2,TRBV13,ASSPREGAYGYT
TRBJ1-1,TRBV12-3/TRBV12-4,ASSFGDRTKAF
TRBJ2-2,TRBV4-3,ASSPGTSGGTGYLNTGELF
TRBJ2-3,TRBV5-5,ASSLVGASTDTQY
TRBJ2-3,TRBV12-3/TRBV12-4,ASSFSPDTQY
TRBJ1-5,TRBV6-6,ASSYLGGEGHQPQH
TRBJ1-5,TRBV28,ASRGGTVYQPQH
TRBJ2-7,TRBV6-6,ASSYSNGLGGEQY
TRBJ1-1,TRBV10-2,ASRGRSDRNTEAF
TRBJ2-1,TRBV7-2,ASSPRSGGDNEQF
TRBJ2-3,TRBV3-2,ASSHRLAEPTDTQY
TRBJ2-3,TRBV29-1,SVLLIAGGLEDTQY
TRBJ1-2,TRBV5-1,ASSTTEHYGYT
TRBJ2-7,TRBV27,ASSLSPLGGYEQY
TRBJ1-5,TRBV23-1,ASSQGSTDSNQPQH
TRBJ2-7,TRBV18,ASSPKDRASYEQY
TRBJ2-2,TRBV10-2,ASSDGIELF
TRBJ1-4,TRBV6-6,ASSPRGARANEKLF
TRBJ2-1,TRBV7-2,ASKRGGSYNEQF
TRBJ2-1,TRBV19,ASSMGGGRVHNEQF
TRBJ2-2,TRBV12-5,ASGSGQGNTGELF
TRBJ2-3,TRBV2,ASSEAGGGPDTQY